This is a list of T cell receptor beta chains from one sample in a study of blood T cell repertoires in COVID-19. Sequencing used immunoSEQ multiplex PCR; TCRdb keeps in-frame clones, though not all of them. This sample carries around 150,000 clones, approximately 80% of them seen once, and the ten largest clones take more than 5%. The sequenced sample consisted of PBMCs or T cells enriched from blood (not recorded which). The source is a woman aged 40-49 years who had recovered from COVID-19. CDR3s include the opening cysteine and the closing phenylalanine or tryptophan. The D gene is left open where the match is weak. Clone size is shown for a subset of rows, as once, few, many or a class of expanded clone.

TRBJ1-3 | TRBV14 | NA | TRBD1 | CASSRGTVGNTIYF | TGTGCCAGCAGCCGCGGGACAGTCGGAAACACCATATATTTT
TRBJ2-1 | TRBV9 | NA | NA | CASSVAWGAYNEQFF | TGTGCCAGCAGCGTAGCCTGGGGGGCCTACAATGAGCAGTTCTTC
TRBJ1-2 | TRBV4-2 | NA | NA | CASSRDRDNQGGGYTF | TGTGCCAGCAGCCGAGACCGGGACAATCAAGGTGGTGGCTACACCTTC
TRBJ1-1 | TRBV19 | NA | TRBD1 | CASSDRATEAFF | TGTGCCAGTAGTGACAGGGCCACTGAAGCTTTCTTT
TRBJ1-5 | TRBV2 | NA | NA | CASSELGLPEPQHF | TGTGCCAGCAGTGAACTGGGGCTTCCTGAGCCCCAGCATTTT
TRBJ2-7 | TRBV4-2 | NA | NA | CASSQDYLTYEQYF | TGTGCCAGCAGCCAAGATTACTTAACCTACGAGCAGTACTTC
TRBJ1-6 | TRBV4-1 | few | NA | CASSQDGGPASPLHF | TGCGCCAGCAGCCAAGATGGAGGGCCCGCTTCACCCCTCCACTTT
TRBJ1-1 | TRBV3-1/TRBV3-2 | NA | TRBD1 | CASSQDRRTGDTEAFF | TGTGCCAGCAGCCAAGATAGGCGGACAGGGGACACTGAAGCTTTCTTT
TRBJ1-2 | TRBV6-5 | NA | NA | CASSQPTGSNYGYTF | TGTGCCAGCAGTCAACCGACAGGCTCTAACTATGGCTACACCTTC
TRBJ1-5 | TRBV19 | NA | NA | CASSLGQGHNQPQHF | TGTGCCAGTAGTCTGGGTCAGGGTCACAATCAGCCCCAGCATTTT
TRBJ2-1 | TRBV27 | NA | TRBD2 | CASSLWGPTSGSYNEQFF | TGTGCCAGCAGTTTATGGGGCCCGACTAGCGGGAGTTATAATGAGCAGTTCTTC
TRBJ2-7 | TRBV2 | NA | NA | CASRASYEQYF | TGTGCCAGCAGGGCCTCCTACGAGCAGTACTTC
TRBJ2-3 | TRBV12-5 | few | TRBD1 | CASGLGQDPSTDTQYF | TGTGCTAGTGGCCTTGGACAGGATCCAAGCACAGATACGCAGTATTTT
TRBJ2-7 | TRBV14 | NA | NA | CASSQAGYEQYF | TGTGCCAGCAGCCAAGCCGGGTACGAGCAGTACTTC
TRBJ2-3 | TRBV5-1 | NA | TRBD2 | CTSSITGLAAPVDTQYF | TGCACCAGCAGCATTACGGGACTAGCGGCCCCCGTTGATACGCAGTATTTT
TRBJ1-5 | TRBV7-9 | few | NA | CASSFGQGGNQPQHF | TGTGCCAGCAGCTTCGGGCAGGGCGGCAATCAGCCCCAGCATTTT
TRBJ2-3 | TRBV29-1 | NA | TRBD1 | CSVYGDRGRDTQYF | TGCAGCGTTTATGGGGACAGGGGAAGAGATACGCAGTATTTT
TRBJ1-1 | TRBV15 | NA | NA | CATSRAEGNTEAFF | TGTGCCACCAGCAGAGCTGAGGGTAACACTGAAGCTTTCTTT
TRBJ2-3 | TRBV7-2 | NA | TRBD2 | CASSFRLAGAADTQYF | TGTGCCAGCAGCTTTCGACTAGCGGGGGCGGCAGATACGCAGTATTTT
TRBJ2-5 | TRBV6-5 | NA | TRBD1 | CASSPGQETQYF | TGTGCCAGCAGTCCGGGACAGGAGACCCAGTACTTC
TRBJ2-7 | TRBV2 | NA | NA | CASTQGRNSYEQYF | TGTGCCAGCACCCAGGGGCGGAACTCCTACGAGCAGTACTTC
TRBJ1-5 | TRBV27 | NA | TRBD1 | CASSLGVGTEEHF | TGTGCCAGCAGTTTAGGGGTCGGGACAGAGGAGCATTTT
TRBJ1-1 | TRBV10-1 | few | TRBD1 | CASRGGQGAHTEAFF | TGCGCCAGCAGGGGGGGACAGGGGGCGCACACTGAAGCTTTCTTT
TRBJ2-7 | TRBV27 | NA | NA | CASSLSVAGVPYEQYF | TGTGCCAGCAGTTTATCGGTCGCAGGGGTCCCCTACGAGCAGTACTTC
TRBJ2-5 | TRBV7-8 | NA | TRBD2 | CASSPSQALAGETQYF | TGTGCCAGCAGCCCGAGCCAGGCCCTAGCGGGAGAGACCCAGTACTTC
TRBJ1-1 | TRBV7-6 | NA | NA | CASSLGSGGITEAFF | TGTGCCAGCAGCTTAGGGTCTGGGGGGATCACTGAAGCTTTCTTT
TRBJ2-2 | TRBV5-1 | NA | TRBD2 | CASRQSTSGLTGELFF | TGCGCCAGCCGCCAATCGACTAGCGGGCTTACCGGGGAGCTGTTTTTT
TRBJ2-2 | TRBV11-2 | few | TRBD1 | CASSLRPGQGVAGELFF | TGTGCCAGCAGCCTAAGACCGGGACAGGGGGTAGCCGGGGAGCTGTTTTTT
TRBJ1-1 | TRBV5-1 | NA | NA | CASSLGTNTEAFF | TGCGCCAGCAGCTTGGGGACTAACACTGAAGCTTTCTTT
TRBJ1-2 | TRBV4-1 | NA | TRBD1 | CASSQALDRDNYGYTF | TGCGCCAGCAGCCAAGCCCTCGACAGGGATAACTATGGCTACACCTTC
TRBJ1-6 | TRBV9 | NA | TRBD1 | CASSVADRVLPSSPLHF | TGTGCCAGCAGCGTAGCGGACAGGGTTCTTCCTTCGTCACCCCTCCACTTT
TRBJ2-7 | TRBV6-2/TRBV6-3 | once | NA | CASSYGRRPPYEQYF | TGTGCCAGCAGTTACGGAAGGAGACCCCCCTACGAGCAGTACTTC
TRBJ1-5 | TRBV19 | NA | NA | CASSIWGWRGEQPQHF | TGTGCCAGTAGTATCTGGGGTTGGAGGGGTGAACAGCCCCAGCATTTT
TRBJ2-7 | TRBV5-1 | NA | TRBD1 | CASSYGTGVSYEQYF | TGCGCCAGCAGCTACGGGACAGGGGTGTCCTACGAGCAGTACTTC
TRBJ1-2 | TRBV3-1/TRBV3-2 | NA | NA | CASSATEALGYTF | TGTGCCAGCAGCGCTACGGAGGCCCTGGGCTACACCTTC
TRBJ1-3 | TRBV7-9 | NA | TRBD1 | CASSLADRDPDTIYF | TGTGCCAGCAGCTTAGCGGACAGGGACCCTGACACCATATATTTT
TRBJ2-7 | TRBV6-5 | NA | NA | CASRSTYSYEQYF | TGTGCCAGCAGATCCACCTACTCCTACGAGCAGTACTTC
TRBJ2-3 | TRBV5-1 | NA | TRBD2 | CASSPPTSDSTDTQYF | TGCGCCAGCAGCCCCCCGACTAGCGATTCCACAGATACGCAGTATTTT
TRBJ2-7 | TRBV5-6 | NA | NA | CASSLMGAPSSYEQYF | TGTGCCAGCAGCTTAATGGGGGCCCCGAGCTCCTACGAGCAGTACTTC
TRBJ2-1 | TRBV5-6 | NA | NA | CASSRSGPPYNEQFF | TGTGCCAGCAGCCGAAGCGGGCCGCCCTACAATGAGCAGTTCTTC
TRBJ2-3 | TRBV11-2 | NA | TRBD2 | CASRIAGEAVDTQYF | TGTGCCAGCAGAATAGCGGGAGAAGCGGTAGATACGCAGTATTTT
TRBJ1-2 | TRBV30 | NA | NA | CAWNPTPANYGYTF | TGTGCCTGGAACCCCACCCCAGCTAACTATGGCTACACCTTC
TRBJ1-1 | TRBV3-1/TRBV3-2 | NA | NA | CASSQDRGRGEAFF | TGTGCCAGCAGCCAAGATAGAGGTAGAGGTGAAGCTTTCTTT
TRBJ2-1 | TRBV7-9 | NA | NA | CASSLEGVNEQFF | TGTGCCAGCAGCTTAGAGGGGGTCAATGAGCAGTTCTTC
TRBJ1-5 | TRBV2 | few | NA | CASSEPGSNQPQHF | TGTGCCAGCAGTGAACCAGGTAGCAATCAGCCCCAGCATTTT
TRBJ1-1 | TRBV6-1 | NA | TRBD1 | CASSERTGGLLSEAFF | TGTGCCAGCAGTGAACGGACAGGGGGGCTCTTATCTGAAGCTTTCTTT
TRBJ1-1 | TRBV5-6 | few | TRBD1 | CASATGENTEAFF | TGTGCCAGCGCAACAGGGGAGAACACTGAAGCTTTCTTT
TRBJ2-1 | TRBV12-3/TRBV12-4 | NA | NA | CASTTPLDEQFF | TGTGCCAGCACCACCCCGCTAGATGAGCAGTTCTTC
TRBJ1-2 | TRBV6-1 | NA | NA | CASSEGPSENYGYTF | TGTGCCAGCAGTGAAGGGCCTTCGGAGAACTATGGCTACACCTTC
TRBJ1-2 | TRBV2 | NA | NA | CASSVSSTGTYGYTF | TGTGCCAGCAGTGTTAGCTCCACAGGGACCTATGGCTACACCTTC
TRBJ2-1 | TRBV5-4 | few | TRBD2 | CASSLGLAGRNEQFF | TGTGCCAGCAGCTTGGGACTAGCGGGCCGTAATGAGCAGTTCTTC
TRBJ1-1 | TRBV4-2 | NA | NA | CASSQGGYVEAFF | TGTGCCAGCAGCCAAGGCGGGTACGTTGAAGCTTTCTTT
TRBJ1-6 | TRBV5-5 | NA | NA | CASSFGLAGGDNSPLHF | TGTGCCAGCAGCTTCGGCTTGGCGGGGGGAGATAATTCACCCCTCCACTTT
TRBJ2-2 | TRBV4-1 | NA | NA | CASSPSAERSGSGELFF | TGCGCCAGCAGTCCATCAGCAGAGAGGTCGGGTTCCGGGGAGCTGTTTTTT
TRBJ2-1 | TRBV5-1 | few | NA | CASSLSGQNNEQFF | TGCGCCAGCAGCTTGTCCGGACAAAACAATGAGCAGTTCTTC
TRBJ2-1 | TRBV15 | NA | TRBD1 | CATSSDRDEQFF | TGTGCCACCAGCAGTGACAGGGATGAGCAGTTCTTC
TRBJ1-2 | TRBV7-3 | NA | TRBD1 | CASSLSGTVYGYTF | TGTGCCAGCAGCTTAAGTGGGACAGTCTATGGCTACACCTTC
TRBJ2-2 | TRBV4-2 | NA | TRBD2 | CASSQDGGGLAGYTGELFF | TGTGCCAGCAGCCAAGACGGGGGAGGCCTAGCGGGCTACACCGGGGAGCTGTTTTTT
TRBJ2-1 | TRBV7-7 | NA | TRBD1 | CASSSGTGSSNEQFF | TGTGCTAGCAGCTCCGGGACAGGGTCATCCAATGAGCAGTTCTTC
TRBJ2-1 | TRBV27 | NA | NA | CASRKGLEQFF | TGTGCCAGCAGGAAGGGACTTGAGCAGTTCTTC